The 5 T cell receptor beta chains listed next were all sequenced from one sample in a study of CD8+CD57+ T cells in acquired aplastic anemia. The template for TCR beta VDJ and CDR3 sequence profiling was genomic DNA. TCRdb re-analysed the reads in MiXCR, keeping a single row per CDR3 protein. This table has just over 400,000 distinct CDR3 sequences, 65% to 75% appearing once. The specimen sequenced was sorted CD4+, CD8+, or CD8+CD57+ T cells (not recorded which) from PBMCs. These receptors originate from a human donor in good health, serving as a control.

This chain uses TRBV15 with TRBJ2-1; 7 nucleotides align to TRBD2. The germline gives CDR1 LNHNV, CDR2 YYDKDF (reference sequence). The CDR3 runs to 14 residues. V shed 6 bases, J shed 6 bases, and the junction held 8 bases outside the gene matches. The chain's CDR3 is CATSGGVTCNEQFF. CDR3 coding DNA: TGTGCCACCAGTGGGGGGGTCACCTGCAATGAGCAGTTCTTC.

This clonotype was observed at least ten times. The chain has TRBV7-3 and TRBJ2-2, with 9 bases that match TRBD1. The germline CDR1 and CDR2 sequences are SGHTA and FQGTGA. V was pared by 6 bases and J by 7 bases, with 6 bases of the junction left unmatched. The CDR3 sequence is 14 residues long. The DNA of the CDR3 is TGTGCCAGCAGTTCGGACAGGGGTAGCGGGGAGCTGTTTTTT. This gives the protein CASSSDRGSGELFF.

This clonotype was seen a handful of times. The chain uses TRBV20-1 and TRBJ1-2; D unclear. The CDR3 totals 10 residues. CDR1 is DFQATT, CDR2 SNEGSKA, per germline (reference sequence). V lost 3 bases and J 7 bases, leaving 6 bases between the germline ends. CDR3 in amino acids: CSAREGGYTF. DNA for the CDR3: TGCAGTGCTAGGGAGGGTGGCTACACCTTC.

This sequence joins TRBV10-1 and TRBJ1-1; D uncertain. The V gene lost 4 bases and the J gene lost 13 bases, with 22 bases spanning the gap. Germline V gene lookup returns CDR1 WNHNN and CDR2 SYGVQD (reference sequence). This CDR3 is built from 14 residues. CDR3 amino acids: CASSVEVGPTGGFF. The CDR3 nucleotides read TGCGCCAGCAGTGTCGAAGTTGGTCCTACGGGCGGTTTCTTT.

This CDR3 is CSASERQPYEQYF. The DNA of the CDR3 is TGCAGTGCTTCCGAGAGACAGCCCTACGAGCAGTACTTC. The chain uses TRBV20-1 and TRBJ2-7; maybe TRBD1 (5 bases). CDR3 length equals 13 residues. Germline-derived CDR1 and CDR2 are DFQATT and SNEGSKA (reference sequence). V was trimmed by 5 bases and J by 2 bases, leaving 13 bases between them.